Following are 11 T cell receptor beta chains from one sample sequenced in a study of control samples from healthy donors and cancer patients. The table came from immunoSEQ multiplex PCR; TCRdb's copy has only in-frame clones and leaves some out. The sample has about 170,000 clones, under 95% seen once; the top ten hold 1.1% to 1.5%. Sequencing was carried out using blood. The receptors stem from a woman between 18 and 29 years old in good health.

The CDR3 loop reads CASTLFAGGGNEQFF. DNA for the CDR3: TGTGCCAGCACCCTGTTTGCAGGGGGTGGAAATGAGCAGTTCTTC. This chain links TRBV28 with TRBJ2-1, with 7 bases aligning to TRBD1. With V trimmed by 7 bases and J by 7 bases, 13 bases remained unmatched. The CDR3 spans 15 residues. CDR1 and CDR2 (germline): MDHEN, SYDVKM.

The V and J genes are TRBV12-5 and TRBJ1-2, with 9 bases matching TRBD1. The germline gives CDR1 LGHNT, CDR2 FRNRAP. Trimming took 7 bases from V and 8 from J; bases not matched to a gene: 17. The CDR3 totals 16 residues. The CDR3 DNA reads TGTGCTAGTGTCCAGGGGTGGGGACAGGGCTTTTGGGGCTACACCTTC. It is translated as CASVQGWGQGFWGYTF.

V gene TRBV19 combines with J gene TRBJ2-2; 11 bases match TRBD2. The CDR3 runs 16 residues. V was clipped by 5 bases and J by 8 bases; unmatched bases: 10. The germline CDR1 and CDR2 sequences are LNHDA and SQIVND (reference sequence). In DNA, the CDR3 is TGTGCCAGTAGTTCTAGCGGGGGGCTGGTTTCTGGGGAGCTGTTTTTT. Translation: CASSSSGGLVSGELFF.

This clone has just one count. CDR3 protein: CASARRGLTDTQYF. In nucleotides, the CDR3 is TGTGCCAGCGCGAGGAGGGGGCTCACAGATACGCAGTATTTT. V is TRBV6-5 and J is TRBJ2-3, with D possibly TRBD1 on 7 matching bases. The CDR3 is 14 residues long. V was cut by 8 bases and J by 2 bases, with 14 bases left in between. Per germline, CDR1 MNHEY and CDR2 SVGAGI.

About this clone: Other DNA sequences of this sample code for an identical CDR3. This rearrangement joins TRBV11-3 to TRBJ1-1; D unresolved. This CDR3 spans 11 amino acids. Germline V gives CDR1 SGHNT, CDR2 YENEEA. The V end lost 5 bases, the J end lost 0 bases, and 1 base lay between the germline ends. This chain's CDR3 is CASSLNTEAFF. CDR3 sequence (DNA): TGTGCCAGCAGCCTGAACACTGAAGCTTTCTTT.

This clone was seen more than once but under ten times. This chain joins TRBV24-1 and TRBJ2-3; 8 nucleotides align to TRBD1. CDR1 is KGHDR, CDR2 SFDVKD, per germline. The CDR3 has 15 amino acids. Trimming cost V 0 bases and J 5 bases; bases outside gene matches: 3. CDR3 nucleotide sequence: TGTGCCACCAGTGATTTGACAGGGGGGAAAGATACGCAGTATTTT. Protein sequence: CATSDLTGGKDTQYF.

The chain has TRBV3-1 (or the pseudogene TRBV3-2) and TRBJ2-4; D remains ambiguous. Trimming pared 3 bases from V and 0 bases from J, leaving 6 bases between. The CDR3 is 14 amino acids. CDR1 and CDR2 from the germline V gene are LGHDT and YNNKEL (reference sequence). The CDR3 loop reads CASSQDGAKNIQYF. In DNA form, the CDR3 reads TGTGCCAGCAGCCAGGATGGAGCCAAAAACATTCAGTACTTC.

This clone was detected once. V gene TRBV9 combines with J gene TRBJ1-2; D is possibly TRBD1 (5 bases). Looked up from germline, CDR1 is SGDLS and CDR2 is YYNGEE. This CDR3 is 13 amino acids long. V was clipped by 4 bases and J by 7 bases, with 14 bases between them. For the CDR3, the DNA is TGTGCCAGCAGCACCCGACATGGGGGTGGCTACACCTTC. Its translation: CASSTRHGGGYTF.

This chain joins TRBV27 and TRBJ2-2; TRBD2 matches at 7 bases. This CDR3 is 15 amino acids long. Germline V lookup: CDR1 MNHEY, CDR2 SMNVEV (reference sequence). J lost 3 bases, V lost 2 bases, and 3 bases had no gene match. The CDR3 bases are TGTGCCAGCAGTTTACGGGGGAGGGACACCGGGGAGCTGTTTTTT. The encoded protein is CASSLRGRDTGELFF.

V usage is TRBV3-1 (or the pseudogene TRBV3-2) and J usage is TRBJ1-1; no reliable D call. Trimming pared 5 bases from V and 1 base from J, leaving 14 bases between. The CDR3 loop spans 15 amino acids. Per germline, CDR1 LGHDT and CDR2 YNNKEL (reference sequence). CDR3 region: CASSENGEPNTEAFF. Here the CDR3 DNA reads TGTGCCAGCAGCGAGAACGGGGAACCGAACACTGAAGCTTTCTTT.

The CDR3 nucleotides read TGTGCCAGCAGTTTCTTCTCGGGACAGCCCACAGATACGCAGTATTTT. Amino acid sequence: CASSFFSGQPTDTQYF. The rearrangement links TRBV27 to TRBJ2-3, with 7 bases lining up with TRBD1. This CDR3 spans 16 amino acids. V shed 3 bases and J 2 bases; nucleotides not matched to a gene: 8. CDR1 and CDR2 (germline): MNHEY, SMNVEV (reference sequence).